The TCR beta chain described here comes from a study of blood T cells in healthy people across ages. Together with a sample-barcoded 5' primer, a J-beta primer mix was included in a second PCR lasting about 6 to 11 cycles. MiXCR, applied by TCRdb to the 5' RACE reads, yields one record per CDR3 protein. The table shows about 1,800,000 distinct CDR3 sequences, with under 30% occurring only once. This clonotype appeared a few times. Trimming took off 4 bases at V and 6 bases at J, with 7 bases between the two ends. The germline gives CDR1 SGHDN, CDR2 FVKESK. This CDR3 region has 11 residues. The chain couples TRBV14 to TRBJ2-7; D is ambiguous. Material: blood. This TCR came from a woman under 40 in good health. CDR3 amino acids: CASSRAREQYF. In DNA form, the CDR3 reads TGTGCCAGCAGCCGGGCTCGCGAGCAGTACTTC.